This section outlines one T cell receptor (beta chain) sequence together with its context. CDR1 is SGHRS, CDR2 YFSETQ, per germline. This CDR3 has 15 amino acids. The J segment lost 5 bases and the V segment lost 4 bases, leaving 10 bases of the junction unmatched. Using its own MiXCR run on the RT-PCR reads, TCRdb lists one record per CDR3 protein. This table has about 680,000 distinct CDR3 sequences, 14% appearing once. Sequenced material: memory CD4+ T cells from blood. The source is a female donor in good health, serving as a healthy control. The chain carries TRBV5-1 and TRBJ1-1; TRBD1 aligns across 8 bases. The CDR3 DNA is TGCGCCAGCAGCCAAGGGACAGGATGGGGGACTGAAGCTTTCTTT. The encoded protein is CASSQGTGWGTEAFF.